This TCR beta chain was sequenced for a study of cytomegalovirus exposure and HLA in healthy donors. Findings of the study overall: An analysis was carried out later, and it reportedly showed fewer N-insertions in an Asian-associated ancestry cluster than the approximately 660-donor mean. Altogether, some 170 TCR beta chains were recorded as cytomegalovirus-associated.

A remark on this clone: The antigen is undetermined.

PCR amplification relied on 60 Vbeta primers (plus 13 Jbeta primers). Sequencing used immunoSEQ multiplex PCR; TCRdb keeps in-frame clones, though not all of them. The repertoire includes about 270,000 clones, about 75% of them detected once, and around 2.3% sits in the top ten. Germline-derived CDR1 and CDR2 are SEHNR and FQNEAQ (reference sequence). The CDR3 consists of 17 residues. The V segment lost 5 bases and the J segment 4 bases; nucleotides outside the gene matches: 10. This sequence originates from a female donor in good health and CMV-seronegative. The sample consisted of PBMCs. The rearrangement uses TRBV7-9 and TRBJ2-3; 12 bases are shared with TRBD2. CDR3 in amino acids: CASSPPTSGRPADTQYF. CDR3 sequence (DNA): TGTGCCAGCAGCCCCCCGACTAGCGGGAGACCGGCAGATACGCAGTATTTT.